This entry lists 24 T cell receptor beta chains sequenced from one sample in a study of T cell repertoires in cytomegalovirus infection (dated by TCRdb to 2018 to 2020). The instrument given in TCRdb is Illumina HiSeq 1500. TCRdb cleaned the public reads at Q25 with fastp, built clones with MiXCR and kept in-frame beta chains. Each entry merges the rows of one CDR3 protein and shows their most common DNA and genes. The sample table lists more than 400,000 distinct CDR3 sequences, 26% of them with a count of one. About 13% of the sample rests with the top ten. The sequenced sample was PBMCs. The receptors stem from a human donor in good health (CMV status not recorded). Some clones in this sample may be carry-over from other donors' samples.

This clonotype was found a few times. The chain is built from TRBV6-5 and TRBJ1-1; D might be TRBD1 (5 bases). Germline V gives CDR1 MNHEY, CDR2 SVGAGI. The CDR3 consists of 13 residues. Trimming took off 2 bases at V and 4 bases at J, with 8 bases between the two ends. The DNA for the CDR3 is TGTGCCAGCAGTTACAGGGGTACCACTGAAGCTTTCTTT. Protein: CASSYRGTTEAFF.

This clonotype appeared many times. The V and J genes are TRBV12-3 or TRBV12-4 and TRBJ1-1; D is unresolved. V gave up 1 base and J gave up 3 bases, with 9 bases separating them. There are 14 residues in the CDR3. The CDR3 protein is CASSLGLGDTEAFF. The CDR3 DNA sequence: TGTGCCAGCAGTTTAGGGTTGGGCGACACTGAAGCTTTCTTT.

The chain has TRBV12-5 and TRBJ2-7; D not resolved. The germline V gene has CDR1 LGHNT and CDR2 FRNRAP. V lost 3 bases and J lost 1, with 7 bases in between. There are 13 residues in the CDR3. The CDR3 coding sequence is TGTGCTAGTGGTTTAGGGATTTCCTACGAGCAGTACGTC. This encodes CASGLGISYEQYV.

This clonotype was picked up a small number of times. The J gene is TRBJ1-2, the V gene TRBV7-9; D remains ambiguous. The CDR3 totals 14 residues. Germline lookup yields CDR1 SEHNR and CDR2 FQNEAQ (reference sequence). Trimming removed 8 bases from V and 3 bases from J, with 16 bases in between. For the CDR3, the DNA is TGTGCCAGCCACAGCCACGGGGTCGACTATGGCTACACCTTC. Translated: CASHSHGVDYGYTF.

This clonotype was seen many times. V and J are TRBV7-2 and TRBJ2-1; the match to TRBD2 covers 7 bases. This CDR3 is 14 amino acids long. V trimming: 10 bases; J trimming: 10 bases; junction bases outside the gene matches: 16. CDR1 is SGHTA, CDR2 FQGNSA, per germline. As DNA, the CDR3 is TGTGCCACCTCGGGGGGTCTTTCCTCTGAGGAGCAGTTCTTC. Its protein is CATSGGLSSEEQFF.

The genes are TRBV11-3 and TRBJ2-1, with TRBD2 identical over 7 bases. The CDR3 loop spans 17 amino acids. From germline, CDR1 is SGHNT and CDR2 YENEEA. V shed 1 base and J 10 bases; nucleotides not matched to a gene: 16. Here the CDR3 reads CASSLGGTSGVSGEQFF. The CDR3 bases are TGTGCCAGCAGCTTAGGGGGTACCAGCGGGGTTTCAGGGGAGCAGTTCTTC.

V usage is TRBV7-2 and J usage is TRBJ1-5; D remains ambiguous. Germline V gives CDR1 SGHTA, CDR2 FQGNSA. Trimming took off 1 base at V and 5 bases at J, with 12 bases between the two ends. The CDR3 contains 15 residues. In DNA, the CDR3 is TGTGCCAGCAGCTTAGTTGGTCCCTCTGATCAGCCCCAGCATTTT. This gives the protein CASSLVGPSDQPQHF.

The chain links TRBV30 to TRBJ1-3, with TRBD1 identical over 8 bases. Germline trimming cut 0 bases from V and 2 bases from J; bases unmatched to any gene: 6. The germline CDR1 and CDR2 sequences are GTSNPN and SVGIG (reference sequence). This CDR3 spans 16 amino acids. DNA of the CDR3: TGTGCCTGGAGTGTAGGGCAGGGGGCGGCTGGAAACACCATATATTTT. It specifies CAWSVGQGAAGNTIYF.

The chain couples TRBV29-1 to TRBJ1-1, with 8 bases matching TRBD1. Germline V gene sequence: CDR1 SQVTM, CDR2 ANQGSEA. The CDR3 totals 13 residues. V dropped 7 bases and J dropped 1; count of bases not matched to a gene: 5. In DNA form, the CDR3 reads TGCAGCGCCCAGGGGGCATGGAACACTGAAGCTTTCTTT. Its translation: CSAQGAWNTEAFF.

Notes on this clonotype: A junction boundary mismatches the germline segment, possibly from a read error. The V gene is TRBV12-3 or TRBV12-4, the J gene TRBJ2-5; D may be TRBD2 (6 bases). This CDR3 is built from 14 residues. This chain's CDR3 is CASRLGGPQETQYF. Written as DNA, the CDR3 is TGTGCCAGCAGGTTAGGAGGGCCTCAAGAGACCCAGTACTTC.

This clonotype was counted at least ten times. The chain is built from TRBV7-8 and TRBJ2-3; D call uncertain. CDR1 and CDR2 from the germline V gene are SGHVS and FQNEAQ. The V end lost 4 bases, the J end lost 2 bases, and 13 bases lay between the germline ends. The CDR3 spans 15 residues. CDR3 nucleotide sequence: TGTGCCAGCAGCTCAGGTGCAGGTTACACAGATACGCAGTATTTT. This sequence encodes CASSSGAGYTDTQYF.

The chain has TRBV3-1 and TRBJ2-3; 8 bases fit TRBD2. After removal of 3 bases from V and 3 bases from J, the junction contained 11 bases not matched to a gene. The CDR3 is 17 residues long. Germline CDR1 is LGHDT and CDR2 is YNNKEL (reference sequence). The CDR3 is CASSHLRRVAGTDTQYF. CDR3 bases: TGTGCCAGCAGCCACCTCCGGAGGGTAGCGGGAACAGATACGCAGTATTTT.

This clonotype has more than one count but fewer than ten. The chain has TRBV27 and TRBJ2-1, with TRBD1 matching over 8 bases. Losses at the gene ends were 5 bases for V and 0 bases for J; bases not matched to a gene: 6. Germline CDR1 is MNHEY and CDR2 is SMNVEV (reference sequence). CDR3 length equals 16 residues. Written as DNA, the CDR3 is TGTGCCAGCAGTCCCAGGACAGGGAACTCCTACAATGAGCAGTTCTTC. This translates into CASSPRTGNSYNEQFF.

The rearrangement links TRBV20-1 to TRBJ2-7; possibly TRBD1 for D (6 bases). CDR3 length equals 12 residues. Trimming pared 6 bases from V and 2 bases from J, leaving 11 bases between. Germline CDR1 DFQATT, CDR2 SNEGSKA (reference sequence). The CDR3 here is CSAGDTPYEQYF. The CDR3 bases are TGCAGTGCGGGGGACACCCCCTACGAGCAGTACTTC.

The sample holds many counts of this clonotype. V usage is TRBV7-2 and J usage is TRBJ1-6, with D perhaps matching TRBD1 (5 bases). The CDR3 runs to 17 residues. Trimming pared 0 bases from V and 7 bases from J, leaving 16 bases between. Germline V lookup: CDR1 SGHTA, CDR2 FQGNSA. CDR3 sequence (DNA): TGTGCCAGCAGCTTAGCCGGGGGGTTAGGATCCAATTCACCCCTCCACTTT. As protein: CASSLAGGLGSNSPLHF. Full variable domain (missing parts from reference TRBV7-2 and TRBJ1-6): GAGVSQSPSNKVTEKGKDVELRCDPISGHTALYWYRQSLGQGLEFLIYFQGNSAPDKSGLPSDRFSAERTGGSVSTLTIQRTQQEDSAVYLCASSLAGGLGSNSPLHFGNGTRLTVT.

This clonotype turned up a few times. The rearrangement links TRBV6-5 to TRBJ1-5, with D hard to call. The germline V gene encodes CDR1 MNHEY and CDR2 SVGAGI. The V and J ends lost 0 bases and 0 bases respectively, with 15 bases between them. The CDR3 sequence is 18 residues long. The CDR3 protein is CASSYSSLQRYSNQPQHF. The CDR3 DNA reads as TGTGCCAGCAGTTACTCGAGTCTACAGCGGTATAGCAATCAGCCCCAGCATTTT.

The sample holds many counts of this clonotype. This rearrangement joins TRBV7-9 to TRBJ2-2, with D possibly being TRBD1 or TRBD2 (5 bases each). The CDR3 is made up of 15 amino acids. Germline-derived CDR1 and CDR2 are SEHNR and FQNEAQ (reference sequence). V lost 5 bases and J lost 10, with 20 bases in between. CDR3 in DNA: TGTGCCAGCAGCGAACTAAGCGTGGGGGTAGAGGAGCTGTTTTTT. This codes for CASSELSVGVEELFF.

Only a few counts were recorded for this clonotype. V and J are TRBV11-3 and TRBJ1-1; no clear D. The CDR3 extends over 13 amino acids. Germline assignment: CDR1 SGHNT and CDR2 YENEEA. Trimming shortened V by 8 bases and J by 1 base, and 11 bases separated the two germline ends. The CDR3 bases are TGTGCCAGCTCGGACGGCGAGAACACTGAAGCTTTCTTT. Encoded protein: CASSDGENTEAFF.

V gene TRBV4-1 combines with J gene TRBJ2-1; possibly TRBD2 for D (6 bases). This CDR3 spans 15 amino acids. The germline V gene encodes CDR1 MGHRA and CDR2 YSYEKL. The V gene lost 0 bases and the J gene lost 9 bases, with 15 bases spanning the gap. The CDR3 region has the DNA TGCGCCAGCAGCCAAGAGGGGCTCCCGGGAGTTGAGCAGTTCTTC. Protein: CASSQEGLPGVEQFF.

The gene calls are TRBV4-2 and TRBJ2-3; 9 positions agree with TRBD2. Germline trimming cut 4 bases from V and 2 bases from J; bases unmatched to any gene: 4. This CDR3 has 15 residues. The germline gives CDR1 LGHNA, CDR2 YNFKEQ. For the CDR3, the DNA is TGTGCCAGCAGCCGACCTAGCGGGGCCACAGATACGCAGTATTTT. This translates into CASSRPSGATDTQYF.

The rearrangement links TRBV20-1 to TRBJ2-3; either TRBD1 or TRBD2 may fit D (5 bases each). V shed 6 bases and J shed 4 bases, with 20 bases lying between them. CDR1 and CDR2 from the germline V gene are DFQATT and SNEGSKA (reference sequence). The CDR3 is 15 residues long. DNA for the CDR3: TGCAGTGCCCGTGGGACCACCGACCTGGCAGATACGCAGTATTTT. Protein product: CSARGTTDLADTQYF.

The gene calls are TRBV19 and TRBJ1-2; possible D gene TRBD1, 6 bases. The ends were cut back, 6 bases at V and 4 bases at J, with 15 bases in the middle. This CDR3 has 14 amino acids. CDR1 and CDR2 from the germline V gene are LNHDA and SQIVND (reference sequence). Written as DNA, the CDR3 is TGTGCCAGTAGGGAAGGGGGGACTATCTATGGCTACACCTTC. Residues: CASREGGTIYGYTF.

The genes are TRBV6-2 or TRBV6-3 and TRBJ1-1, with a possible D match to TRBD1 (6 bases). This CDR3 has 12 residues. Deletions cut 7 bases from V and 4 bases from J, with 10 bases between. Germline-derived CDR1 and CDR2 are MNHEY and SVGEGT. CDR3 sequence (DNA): TGTGCCAGCAACCCGGGGGCCACTGAAGCTTTCTTT. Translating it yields CASNPGATEAFF.

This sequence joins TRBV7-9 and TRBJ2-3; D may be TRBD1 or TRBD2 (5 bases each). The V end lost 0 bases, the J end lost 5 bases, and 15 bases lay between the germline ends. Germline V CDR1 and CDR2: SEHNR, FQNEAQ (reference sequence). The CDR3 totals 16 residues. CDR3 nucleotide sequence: TGTGCCAGCAGCTTAGCCGGCAGGGAGTCTGTAGATACGCAGTATTTT. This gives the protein CASSLAGRESVDTQYF.